The entry that follows covers one TCR beta chain sequence. These data are taken from a study of regulatory T cells in long-lasting Graves disease. As for time point: newly diagnosed GD, antithyroid drugs for less than 3 months. Researchers made the TCR library from RNA that was extracted from PBMCs. The CDR3 is 15 amino acids. The germline V gene encodes CDR1 SGHTA and CDR2 FQGNSA. Trimming took 4 bases from V and 4 from J, leaving 13 bases between them. HTBI primers from iRepertoire and Arm-PCR of CDR3 regions yielded the TCR beta libraries. Each CDR3 protein gets one entry after TCRdb re-called the multiplex PCR reads with MiXCR. The sample lists 620,000 or so distinct CDR3 sequences, approximately 15% seen once, with 15% to 20% in the top ten. A further study also used this sample, focusing on T cells in Graves' hyperthyroidism and ophthalmopathy.

The rearrangement joins TRBV7-2 to TRBJ1-4, with D uncertain. This sequence was found in a woman in her 30s with Graves disease. Sequences were derived from peripheral blood mononuclear cells (PBMCs), sampled at new diagnosis, from a patient treated with antithyroid drugs. The CDR3 is CASSSEMLFNEKLFF. The DNA for the CDR3 is TGTGCCAGCAGCTCCGAAATGCTCTTTAATGAAAAACTGTTTTTT.